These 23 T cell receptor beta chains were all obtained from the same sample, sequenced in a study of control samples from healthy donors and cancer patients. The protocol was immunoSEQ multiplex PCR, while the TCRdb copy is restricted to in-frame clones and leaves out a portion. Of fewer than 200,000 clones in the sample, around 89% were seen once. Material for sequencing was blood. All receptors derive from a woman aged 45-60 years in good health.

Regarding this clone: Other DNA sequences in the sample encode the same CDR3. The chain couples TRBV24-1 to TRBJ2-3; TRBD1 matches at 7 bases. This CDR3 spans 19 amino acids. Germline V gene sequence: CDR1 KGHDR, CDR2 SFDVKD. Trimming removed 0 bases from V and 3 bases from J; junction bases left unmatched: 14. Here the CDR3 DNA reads TGTGCCACCAGTGATTTGACGGGACAGTCGAAGAAAGTGACAGATACGCAGTATTTT. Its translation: CATSDLTGQSKKVTDTQYF.

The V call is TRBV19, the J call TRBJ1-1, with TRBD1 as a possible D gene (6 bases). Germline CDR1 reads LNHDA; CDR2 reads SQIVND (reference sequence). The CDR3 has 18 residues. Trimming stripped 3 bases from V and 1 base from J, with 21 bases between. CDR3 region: CASSILPGRGHPNTEAFF. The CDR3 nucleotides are TGTGCCAGTAGTATTTTACCGGGGAGGGGACACCCGAACACTGAAGCTTTCTTT.

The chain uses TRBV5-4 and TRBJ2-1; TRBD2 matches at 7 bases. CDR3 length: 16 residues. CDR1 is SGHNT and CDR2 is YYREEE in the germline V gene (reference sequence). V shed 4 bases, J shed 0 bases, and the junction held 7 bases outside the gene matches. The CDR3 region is CASSPRLAISYNEQFF. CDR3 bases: TGTGCCAGCAGCCCTAGACTAGCCATCTCCTACAATGAGCAGTTCTTC.

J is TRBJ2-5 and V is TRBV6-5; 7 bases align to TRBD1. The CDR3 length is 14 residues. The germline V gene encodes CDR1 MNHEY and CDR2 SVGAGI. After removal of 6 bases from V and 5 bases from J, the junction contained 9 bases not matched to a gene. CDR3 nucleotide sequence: TGTGCCAGCAGCCGGGACAGTCGATGGGAGACCCAGTACTTC. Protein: CASSRDSRWETQYF.

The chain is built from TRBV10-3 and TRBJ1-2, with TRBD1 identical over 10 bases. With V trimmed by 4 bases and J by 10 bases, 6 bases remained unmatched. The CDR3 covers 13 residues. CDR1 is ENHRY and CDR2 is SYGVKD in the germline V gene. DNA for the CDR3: TGTGCCATCAGTGGACAGGGGGCAATGGACTACACCTTC. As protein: CAISGQGAMDYTF.

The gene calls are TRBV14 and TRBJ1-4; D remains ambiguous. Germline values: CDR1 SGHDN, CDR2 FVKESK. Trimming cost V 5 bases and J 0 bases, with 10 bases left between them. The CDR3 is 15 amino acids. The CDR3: CASSRNRATNEKLFF. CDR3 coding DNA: TGTGCCAGCAGCAGGAACCGTGCAACTAATGAAAAACTGTTTTTT.

The CDR3 nucleotides read TGTGCCAGCAGCCTCAGGGCCCAGCGGCGGGATGAGCAGTTCTTC. Its protein product is CASSLRAQRRDEQFF. This chain links TRBV11-2 with TRBJ2-1, with D perhaps being TRBD1 or TRBD2 (5 bases each). The CDR3 consists of 15 residues. Germline CDR1 SGHAT, CDR2 FQNNGV. Trimming shortened V by 5 bases and J by 8 bases, and 19 bases separated the two germline ends.

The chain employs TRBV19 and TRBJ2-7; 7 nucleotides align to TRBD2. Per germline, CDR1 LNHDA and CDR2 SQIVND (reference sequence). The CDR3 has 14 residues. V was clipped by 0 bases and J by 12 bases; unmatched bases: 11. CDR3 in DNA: TGTGCCAGTAGTATAGATCGGACTAGTTTGGAACTGTACTTC. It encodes CASSIDRTSLELYF.

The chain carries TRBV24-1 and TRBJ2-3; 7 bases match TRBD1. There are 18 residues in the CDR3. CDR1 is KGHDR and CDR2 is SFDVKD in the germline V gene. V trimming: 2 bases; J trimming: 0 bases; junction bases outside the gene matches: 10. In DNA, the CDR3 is TGTGCCACCAGTGATTCGACGGACAGGTGGAAAAGCACAGATACGCAGTATTTT. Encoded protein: CATSDSTDRWKSTDTQYF.

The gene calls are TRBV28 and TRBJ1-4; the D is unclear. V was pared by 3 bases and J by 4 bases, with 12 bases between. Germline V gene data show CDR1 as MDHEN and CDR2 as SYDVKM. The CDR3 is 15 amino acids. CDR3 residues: CASSFIGSGNEKLFF. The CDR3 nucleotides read TGTGCCAGCAGTTTTATCGGGTCAGGTAATGAAAAACTGTTTTTT.

CDR3 sequence (DNA): TGTGCCAGCAGCCCCTCCGGGACATGGTACTACGAGCAGTACTTC. Protein: CASSPSGTWYYEQYF. The V and J genes are TRBV3-1 (or the pseudogene TRBV3-2) and TRBJ2-7; D is possibly TRBD1 (6 bases). The V and J ends lost 4 bases and 3 bases respectively, with 16 bases between them. The CDR3 runs to 15 residues. Per germline, CDR1 LGHDT and CDR2 YNNKEL (reference sequence).

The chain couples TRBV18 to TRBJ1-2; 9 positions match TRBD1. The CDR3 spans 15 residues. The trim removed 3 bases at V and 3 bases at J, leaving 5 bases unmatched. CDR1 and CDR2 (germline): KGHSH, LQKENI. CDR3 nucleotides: TGTGCCAGCTCACCGACGACAGGGGGGGACTATGGCTACACCTTC. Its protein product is CASSPTTGGDYGYTF.

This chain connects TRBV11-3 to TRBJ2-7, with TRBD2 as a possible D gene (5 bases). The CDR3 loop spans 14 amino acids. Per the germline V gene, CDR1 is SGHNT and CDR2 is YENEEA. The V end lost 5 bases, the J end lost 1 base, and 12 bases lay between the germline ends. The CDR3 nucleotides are TGTGCCAGCAGCCCCGGAGGCAGTTCCTACGAGCAGTACTTC. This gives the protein CASSPGGSSYEQYF.

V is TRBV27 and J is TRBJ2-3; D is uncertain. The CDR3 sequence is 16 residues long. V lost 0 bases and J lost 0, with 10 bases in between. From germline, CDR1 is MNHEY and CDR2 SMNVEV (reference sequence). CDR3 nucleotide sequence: TGTGCCAGCAGTTTATCCTACCCTACTAGCACAGATACGCAGTATTTT. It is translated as CASSLSYPTSTDTQYF.

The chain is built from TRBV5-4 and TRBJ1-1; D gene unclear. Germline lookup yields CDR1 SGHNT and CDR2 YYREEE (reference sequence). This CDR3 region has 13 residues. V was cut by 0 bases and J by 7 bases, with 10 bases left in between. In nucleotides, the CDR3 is TGTGCCAGCAGCTTGGAATCAGGAATTGAAGCTTTCTTT. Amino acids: CASSLESGIEAFF.

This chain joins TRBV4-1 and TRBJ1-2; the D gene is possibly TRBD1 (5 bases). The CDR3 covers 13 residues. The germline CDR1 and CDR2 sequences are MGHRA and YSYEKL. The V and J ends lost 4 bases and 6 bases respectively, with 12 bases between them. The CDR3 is CASSLMGVDGYTF. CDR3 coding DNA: TGCGCCAGCAGCCTGATGGGGGTGGATGGCTACACCTTC.

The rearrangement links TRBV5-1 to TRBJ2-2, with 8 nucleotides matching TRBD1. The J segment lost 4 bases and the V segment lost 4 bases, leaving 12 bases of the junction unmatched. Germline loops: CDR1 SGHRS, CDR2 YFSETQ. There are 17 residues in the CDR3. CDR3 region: CASSRQGADAGTGELFF. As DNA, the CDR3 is TGCGCCAGCAGCCGCCAGGGGGCCGATGCAGGCACCGGGGAGCTGTTTTTT.

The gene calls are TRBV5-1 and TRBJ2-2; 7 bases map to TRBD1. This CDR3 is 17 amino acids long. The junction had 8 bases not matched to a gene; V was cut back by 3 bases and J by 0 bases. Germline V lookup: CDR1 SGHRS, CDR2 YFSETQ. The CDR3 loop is CASSWRMGQTNTGELFF. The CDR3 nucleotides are TGCGCCAGCAGCTGGCGTATGGGACAGACGAACACCGGGGAGCTGTTTTTT. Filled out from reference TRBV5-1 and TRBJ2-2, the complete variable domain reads KAGVTQTPRYLIKTRGQQVTLSCSPISGHRSVSWYQQTPGQGLQFLFEYFSETQRNKGNFPGRFSGRQFSNSRSEMNVSTLELGDSALYLCASSWRMGQTNTGELFFGEGSRLTVL.

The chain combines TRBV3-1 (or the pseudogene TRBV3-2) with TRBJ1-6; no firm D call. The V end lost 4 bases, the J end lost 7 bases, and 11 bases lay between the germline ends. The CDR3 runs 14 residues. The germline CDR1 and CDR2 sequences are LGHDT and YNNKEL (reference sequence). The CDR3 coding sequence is TGTGCCAGCAGCCCCCGAGGGCGCAATTCACCCCTCCACTTT. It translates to CASSPRGRNSPLHF.

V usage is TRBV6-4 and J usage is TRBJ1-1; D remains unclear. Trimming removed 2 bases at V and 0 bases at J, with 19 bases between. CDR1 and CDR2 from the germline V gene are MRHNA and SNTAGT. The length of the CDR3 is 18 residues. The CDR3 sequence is CASSDAWGDIGMNTEAFF. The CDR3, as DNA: TGTGCCAGCAGTGACGCTTGGGGAGATATCGGGATGAACACTGAAGCTTTCTTT.

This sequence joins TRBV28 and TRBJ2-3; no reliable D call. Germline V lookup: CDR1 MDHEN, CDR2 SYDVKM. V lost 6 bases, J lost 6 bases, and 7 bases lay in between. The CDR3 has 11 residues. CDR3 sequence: CASSTVDTQYF. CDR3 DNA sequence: TGTGCCAGCAGCACCGTGGATACGCAGTATTTT.

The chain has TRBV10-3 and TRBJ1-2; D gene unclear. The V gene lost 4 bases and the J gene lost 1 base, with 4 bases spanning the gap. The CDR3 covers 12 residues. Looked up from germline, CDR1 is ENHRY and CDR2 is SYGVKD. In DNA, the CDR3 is TGTGCCATCAGTGCAGATAACTATGGCTACACCTTC. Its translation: CAISADNYGYTF.

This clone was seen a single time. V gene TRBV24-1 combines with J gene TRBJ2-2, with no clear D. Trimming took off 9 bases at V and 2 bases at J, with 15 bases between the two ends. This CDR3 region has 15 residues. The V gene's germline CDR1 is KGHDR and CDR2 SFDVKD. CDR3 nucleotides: TGTGCCACCCCCCGTGGAGAGCGTAACACCGGGGAGCTGTTTTTT. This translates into CATPRGERNTGELFF.